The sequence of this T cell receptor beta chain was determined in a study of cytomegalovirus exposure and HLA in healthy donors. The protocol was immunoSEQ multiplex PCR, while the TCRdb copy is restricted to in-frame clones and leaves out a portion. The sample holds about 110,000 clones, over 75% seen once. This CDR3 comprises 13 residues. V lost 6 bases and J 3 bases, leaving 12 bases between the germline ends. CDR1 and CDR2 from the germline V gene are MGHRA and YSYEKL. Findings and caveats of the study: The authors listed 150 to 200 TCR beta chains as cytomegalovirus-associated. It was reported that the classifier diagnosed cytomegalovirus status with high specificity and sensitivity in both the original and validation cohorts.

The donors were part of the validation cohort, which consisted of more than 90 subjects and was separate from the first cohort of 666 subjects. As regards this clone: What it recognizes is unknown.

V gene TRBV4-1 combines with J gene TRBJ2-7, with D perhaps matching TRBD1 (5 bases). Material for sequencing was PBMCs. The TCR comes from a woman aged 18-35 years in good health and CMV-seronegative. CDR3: CASSLRVNYEQYF. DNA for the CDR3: TGCGCCAGCAGTCTCAGGGTAAACTACGAGCAGTACTTC.